This T cell receptor (beta chain) was observed in a study of T cell responses to AZD1222 COVID-19 vaccine. Findings and limits, study-wide: Regions 160-218 and 743-854 dominated among vaccine-associated CD4 TCRs spanning spike. In all cases, repertoires were sampled only after the peak T cell response. The donor group comprised mostly white British people and more females; the analysis possibly underestimated clonal diversity.

The method was immunoSEQ multiplex PCR; TCRdb's version includes in-frame clones alone and lacks a portion of them. The table lists 100,000 to 150,000 clones, about 93% of them singletons, with 5% to 6.5% in the top ten. Concerning this clone itself: Its antigen is undetermined.

Trimming took off 4 bases at V and 5 bases at J, with 17 bases between the two ends. This CDR3 has 15 residues. Germline V lookup: CDR1 SGHNT, CDR2 YENEEA. This specimen was peripheral blood, taken on day 0 of AZD1222 vaccination. The sequence was obtained from an adult in good health. The chain carries TRBV11-3 and TRBJ1-1, with a weak D call TRBD1 (5 bases). Written as DNA, the CDR3 is TGTGCCAGCAGCTCGGGGGGAGGACACCTTACTGAAGCTTTCTTT. It encodes CASSSGGGHLTEAFF.